Following are 3 T cell receptor beta chains from one sample sequenced in a study of blood T cell repertoires in COVID-19 (dated by TCRdb to about 2020). Libraries were made using the immunoSEQ multiplex PCR assay. In TCRdb, the immuneACCESS table is reduced to in-frame sequences with V and J assigned. These tables do not hold every clone; where another copy was compared, an unresolved V gene accounts for under half, and the others remain unexplained. The sample table shows a few hundred thousand clones, and around four fifths are seen once. The ten largest clonotypes hold around 4.1% of the sample. Sample: PBMCs or T cells enriched from blood (not recorded which). These TCRs come from a man aged 30 to 45 with acute COVID-19.

The V gene is TRBV14, the J gene TRBJ1-2, with TRBD1 identical over 10 bases. This CDR3 spans 14 amino acids. The germline gives CDR1 SGHDN, CDR2 FVKESK. V shed 4 bases and J 5 bases; nucleotides not matched to a gene: 4. In DNA, the CDR3 is TGTGCCAGCAGCCGGGACAGGGGACGGTATGGCTACACCTTC. This encodes CASSRDRGRYGYTF.

This chain's CDR3 is CASGQGGNEQFF. The CDR3 coding sequence is TGTGCCAGTGGGCAGGGAGGCAATGAGCAGTTCTTC. V gene TRBV19 combines with J gene TRBJ2-1, with a possible D match to TRBD2 (6 bases). The CDR3 contains 12 residues. The germline V gene has CDR1 LNHDA and CDR2 SQIVND (reference sequence). Trimming took off 8 bases at V and 6 bases at J, with 11 bases between the two ends.

This clone was counted between two and nine times. DNA for the CDR3: TGCGCCAGCAGCTCACTCGGGTTGGCTCTGGAGACCCAGTACTTC. Protein sequence: CASSSLGLALETQYF. V and J are TRBV5-1 and TRBJ2-5; D gene unclear. The V end lost 3 bases, the J end lost 5 bases, and 17 bases lay between the germline ends. From germline, CDR1 is SGHRS and CDR2 YFSETQ. The CDR3 is made up of 15 amino acids.